The 29 T cell receptor beta chains below come from one sample, sequenced in a study of blood T cells in healthy people across ages (dated by TCRdb to 2014 to 2015). Receptors were amplified or captured by 5' RACE. A second roughly 6 to 12 cycle PCR used a sample-barcoded 5' primer and a J-beta primer mix. TCRdb passed the public sequencing reads through fastp at Q25 and MiXCR, retaining productive beta sequences. Entries that share a CDR3 protein sequence are merged under the most common genes and DNA. The sample table holds 1.8 million or so distinct CDR3 sequences, of which about 39% were seen once. The ten biggest clones cover more than 20% of the sample. Sequenced material: blood. These receptors originate from a human donor in good health.

This clonotype showed up just a few times. This chain joins TRBV7-2 and TRBJ2-3; D ambiguous. Germline V gene lookup returns CDR1 SGHTA and CDR2 FQGNSA. The V end lost 4 bases, the J end lost 1 base, and 9 bases lay between the germline ends. The CDR3 length is 14 residues. Here the CDR3 DNA reads TGTGCCAGCAGCTCGGGCTGGGGCACAGATACGCAGTATTTT. Amino acids: CASSSGWGTDTQYF.

The chain recombines TRBV6-1 with TRBJ2-3; TRBD2 aligns across 14 bases. V shed 5 bases, J shed 5 bases, and the junction held 12 bases outside the gene matches. Looked up from germline, CDR1 is MNHNS and CDR2 is SASEGT. The CDR3 extends over 18 amino acids. The chain's CDR3 is CASSRLAGGERSGDTQYF. CDR3 nucleotides: TGTGCCAGCAGTCGACTAGCGGGGGGGGAGAGGTCTGGAGATACGCAGTATTTT.

The V gene is TRBV20-1, the J gene TRBJ1-1, with TRBD1 identical over 9 bases. Germline V CDR1 and CDR2: DFQATT, SNEGSKA (reference sequence). This CDR3 is 14 amino acids long. Losses at the gene ends were 3 bases for V and 3 bases for J; bases not matched to a gene: 5. DNA of the CDR3: TGCAGTGCTAGGGGACAGGGAGGATACACTGAAGCTTTCTTT. Translation gives CSARGQGGYTEAFF.

Concerning this clonotype itself: At one end, the junction sequence differs from germline, possibly due to a read error. This sequence joins TRBV4-3 and TRBJ2-5; D possibly matches TRBD1 or TRBD2 (6 bases each). CDR1 and CDR2 from the germline V gene are LGHNA and YSLEER. The CDR3 is 16 amino acids. The CDR3 nucleotides are TGCGCCAGCAGCCAAGATGAGGGGGGTGCCTACTATGAGCAGTACTTT. Encoded protein: CASSQDEGGAYYEQYF.

The chain uses TRBV20-1 and TRBJ1-1, with D perhaps TRBD1 (5 bases). The CDR3 totals 14 residues. V was shortened by 5 bases and J by 4 bases, with 17 bases between the two germline ends. Germline CDR1 DFQATT, CDR2 SNEGSKA (reference sequence). CDR3 protein: CSAGMGRGGTEAFF. The CDR3 DNA reads TGCAGTGCTGGGATGGGGCGGGGGGGCACTGAAGCTTTCTTT.

This sequence joins TRBV6-2 or TRBV6-3 and TRBJ2-7, with D possibly being TRBD1 (6 bases). This CDR3 region has 16 residues. Germline V gene sequence: CDR1 MNHEY, CDR2 SVGEGT. The ends were cut back, 5 bases at V and 3 bases at J, with 20 bases in the middle. The CDR3 protein is CASSGRTGTGDYEQYF. The CDR3 coding sequence is TGTGCCAGCAGTGGGCGAACAGGGACCGGGGACTACGAGCAGTACTTC.

This clonotype was observed many times. J is TRBJ1-5 and V is TRBV29-1; the D gene is possibly TRBD1 (6 bases). There are 13 residues in the CDR3. V lost 4 bases and J lost 2, with 9 bases in between. Per germline, CDR1 SQVTM and CDR2 ANQGSEA. CDR3 DNA: TGCAGCGTTGCGTCAGGGGGCAATCAGCCCCAGCATTTT. It codes for CSVASGGNQPQHF.

The sample holds a few counts of this clonotype. The rearrangement uses TRBV29-1 and TRBJ1-2; a possible D gene is TRBD1 (5 bases). Trimming pared 4 bases from V and 6 bases from J, leaving 9 bases between. Per germline, CDR1 SQVTM and CDR2 ANQGSEA. The CDR3 has 11 residues. CDR3 amino acids: CSVVQGHGYTF. For the CDR3, the DNA is TGCAGCGTTGTCCAGGGCCATGGCTACACCTTC.

This chain links TRBV12-3 or TRBV12-4 with TRBJ1-5; no reliable D call. CDR3 size: 15 residues. V lost 1 base and J lost 3, with 10 bases in between. The CDR3 sequence: CASSLGSSVNQPQHF. In DNA, the CDR3 is TGTGCCAGCAGTTTAGGGTCCTCAGTCAATCAGCCCCAGCATTTT.

This clonotype was counted a few times. The genes are TRBV10-3 and TRBJ2-1; 12 bases agree with TRBD2. This CDR3 has 15 residues. The V gene end was trimmed by 8 bases and the J gene end by 6 bases; junction bases not matched to a gene: 8. Per the germline V gene, CDR1 is ENHRY and CDR2 is SYGVKD. CDR3 coding DNA: TGTGCCATCTCCCCTAGCGGGGGGGCCGGCAATGAGCAGTTCTTC. Translation: CAISPSGGAGNEQFF.

This clonotype was seen a few times. The chain joins TRBV7-9 to TRBJ2-4; D possibly corresponds to TRBD1 (6 bases). The closer fit of TRBJ2-7 to the DNA end suggests the J call may be wrong. The CDR3 has 16 amino acids. CDR1 and CDR2 (germline): SEHNR, FQNEAQ (reference sequence). The CDR3 here is CASSFPFGSGDNEQYF. Written as DNA, the CDR3 is TGTGCCAGCAGCTTCCCATTCGGGTCAGGGGACAACGAGCAGTACTTC.

This clonotype was seen more than once but under ten times. This chain uses TRBV5-1 with TRBJ2-5; 12 bases line up with TRBD1. This CDR3 spans 16 amino acids. Germline CDR1 is SGHRS and CDR2 is YFSETQ. The V gene end was trimmed by 3 bases and the J gene end by 3 bases; junction bases not matched to a gene: 6. CDR3 sequence reads: CASSSWDRGPEETQYF. The CDR3 nucleotides read TGCGCCAGCAGCTCCTGGGACAGGGGGCCTGAAGAGACCCAGTACTTC.

Concerning this clonotype itself: At one end, the junction sequence differs from germline, possibly due to a read error. The chain uses TRBV3-1 and TRBJ1-6; D remains ambiguous. The CDR3 has 13 residues. The germline gives CDR1 LGHDT, CDR2 YNNKEL (reference sequence). CDR3 residues: CASSQTEGSPRHF. The CDR3 coding sequence is TGTGCCAGCAGCCAAACAGAAGGTTCACCCCGCCACTTT.

The chain employs TRBV6-1 and TRBJ2-7; D perhaps matches TRBD1 (6 bases). CDR3 length equals 14 residues. Germline V lookup: CDR1 MNHNS, CDR2 SASEGT. Trimming removed 1 base at V and 0 bases at J, with 7 bases between. The CDR3 DNA is TGTGCCAGCAGTGAAGGGGACAACTCCTACGAGCAGTACTTC. This translates into CASSEGDNSYEQYF.

V gene TRBV6-5 combines with J gene TRBJ2-3; D may be TRBD1 (6 bases). V lost 5 bases to trimming and J lost 4 bases, with 13 bases between them. Germline CDR1 MNHEY, CDR2 SVGAGI. This CDR3 is built from 14 residues. The CDR3 here is CASSLTGLADTQYF. The CDR3 nucleotides read TGTGCCAGCAGTCTGACAGGCCTCGCAGATACGCAGTATTTT.

The table lists this clonotype with a count of one. This sequence joins TRBV6-6 and TRBJ2-4; 7 bases map to TRBD2. TRBJ2-7 explains the end of the DNA better; the J call may be wrong. CDR3 size: 14 residues. Germline V gene data show CDR1 as MNHNY and CDR2 as SVGAGI (reference sequence). In nucleotides, the CDR3 is TGTGCCAGCAGTTACCGAGGGACTACCAACGAGCAGTACTTC. This codes for CASSYRGTTNEQYF.

The chain recombines TRBV21-1 with TRBJ2-7; the table's D call of TRBD2 was not tested on the DNA. TRBV21-1 is reported as a pseudogene. This CDR3 contains 15 residues. The CDR3 DNA reads TGTGCCAGCAGCAAAGGGAGGGAGGGCATCCACGAGCAGTACTTC. It is translated as CASSKGREGIHEQYF.

This chain uses TRBV6-2 or TRBV6-3 with TRBJ1-5, with D possibly matching TRBD1 (5 bases). V gave up 4 bases and J gave up 2 bases, with 15 bases separating them. This CDR3 is built from 16 residues. Per germline, CDR1 MNHEY and CDR2 SVGEGT. The CDR3 DNA follows: TGTGCCAGCAGTTTACCTGACAGAAGGGGCAATCAGCCCCAGCATTTT. Translating it yields CASSLPDRRGNQPQHF.

The CDR3 coding sequence is TGCGCCAGCAGCCAGGGGGCTCCGGGGGCCGGGGAGCTGTTTTTT. It codes for CASSQGAPGAGELFF. The chain joins TRBV4-3 to TRBJ2-2; TRBD1 or TRBD2 may be the D gene (6 bases each). CDR1 and CDR2 (germline): LGHNA, YSLEER. The CDR3 runs to 15 residues. The V end was cut by 3 bases, the J end by 6 bases, with 14 bases between.

The rearrangement joins TRBV18 to TRBJ2-5; D is uncertain. Trimming removed 0 bases from V and 4 bases from J, with 6 bases in between. CDR1 KGHSH and CDR2 LQKENI come from the germline V gene. CDR3 length equals 13 residues. The CDR3 DNA follows: TGTGCCAGCTCACCACCAGCAGGAGAGACCCAGTACTTC. Its translation is CASSPPAGETQYF.

This chain uses TRBV15 with TRBJ1-1; D remains ambiguous. V was cut by 3 bases and J by 3 bases, with 14 bases left in between. Germline values: CDR1 LNHNV, CDR2 YYDKDF (reference sequence). This CDR3 is 15 amino acids long. Here the CDR3 DNA reads TGTGCCACCAGCAGGGATTTGGGATTTGACACTGAAGCTTTCTTT. This encodes CATSRDLGFDTEAFF.

This chain connects TRBV5-1 to TRBJ2-5; 9 bases are a match to TRBD1. With V trimmed by 3 bases and J by 8 bases, 8 bases remained unmatched. The CDR3 has 14 residues. Germline CDR1 and CDR2: SGHRS and YFSETQ. The CDR3: CASSWDRVDSTQYF. CDR3 sequence (DNA): TGCGCCAGCAGCTGGGACAGGGTAGATTCAACCCAGTACTTC. The variable domain in full, completed from reference TRBV5-1 and TRBJ2-5, reads KAGVTQTPRYLIKTRGQQVTLSCSPISGHRSVSWYQQTPGQGLQFLFEYFSETQRNKGNFPGRFSGRQFSNSRSEMNVSTLELGDSALYLCASSWDRVDSTQYFGPGTRLLVL.

This clonotype has only a few counts. A junction boundary mismatches the germline segment, possibly from a read error. This rearrangement joins TRBV7-2 to TRBJ2-4, with D tentatively TRBD1 or TRBD2 (6 bases each). The germline V gene encodes CDR1 SGHTA and CDR2 FQGNSA. The CDR3 has 16 amino acids. CDR3 nucleotides: TGTGCCAGCAGCTTAGGAGGGGGGAATTGGCCTTCCGAGCAGGACTTC. Residues: CASSLGGGNWPSEQDF.

This clonotype was found a few times. V usage is TRBV24-1 and J usage is TRBJ2-3, with 9 nucleotides matching TRBD1. J was trimmed by 3 bases and V by 4 bases; bases with no gene match: 7. Germline CDR1 reads KGHDR; CDR2 reads SFDVKD. This CDR3 comprises 16 residues. Here the CDR3 DNA reads TGTGCCACCAGTGAACCCGGGACAGGGAAAACAGATACGCAGTATTTT. It specifies CATSEPGTGKTDTQYF.

The CDR3 loop is CASSREIIDTQYF. The DNA for the CDR3 is TGTGCCAGCAGTCGGGAGATAATAGATACGCAGTATTTT. J is TRBJ2-3 and V is TRBV12-3 or TRBV12-4, with a tentative D call TRBD2 (6 bases). This CDR3 spans 13 amino acids. The V end was cut by 5 bases, the J end by 5 bases, with 11 bases between.

This clonotype was seen more than once but under ten times. V usage is TRBV20-1 and J usage is TRBJ1-5; D is uncertain. CDR3 size: 13 residues. Germline loops: CDR1 DFQATT, CDR2 SNEGSKA (reference sequence). Deletions cut 5 bases from V and 0 bases from J, with 8 bases between. The CDR3 protein is CSAQRDSNQPQHF. The CDR3 DNA reads as TGCAGTGCTCAACGGGATAGCAATCAGCCCCAGCATTTT.

This clonotype has only a few counts. This chain uses TRBV7-9 with TRBJ1-1; D is unclear. The germline V and J ends were trimmed by 5 bases and 6 bases, with 7 bases remaining between them. CDR1 is SEHNR and CDR2 is FQNEAQ in the germline V gene (reference sequence). CDR3 size: 11 residues. The CDR3 loop is CASSPPAEAFF. The CDR3 nucleotides read TGTGCCAGCAGCCCCCCCGCTGAAGCTTTCTTT.

This clonotype was seen more than once but under ten times. This chain connects TRBV9 to TRBJ2-7; TRBD2 might be the D (6 bases). This CDR3 comprises 16 residues. The V end lost 0 bases, the J end lost 2 bases, and 15 bases lay between the germline ends. Per the germline V gene, CDR1 is SGDLS and CDR2 is YYNGEE. The CDR3 DNA sequence: TGTGCCAGCAGCGTAGCTACTAGCTATCAAACCTACGAGCAGTACTTC. Its protein product is CASSVATSYQTYEQYF. Full variable domain (missing parts from reference TRBV9 and TRBJ2-7): DSGVTQTPKHLITATGQRVTLRCSPRSGDLSVYWYQQSLDQGLQFLIQYYNGEERAKGNILERFSAQQFPDLHSELNLSSLELGDSALYFCASSVATSYQTYEQYFGPGTRLTVT.

This clonotype has only a few counts. The chain combines TRBV7-2 with TRBJ2-5; D might be TRBD1 or TRBD2, each matching 5 bases. This CDR3 is 18 amino acids long. Germline-derived CDR1 and CDR2 are SGHTA and FQGNSA. Trimming removed 5 bases at V and 4 bases at J, with 26 bases between. The CDR3 sequence is CASSPKRTGTLKRETQYF. CDR3 nucleotide sequence: TGTGCCAGCAGCCCGAAGCGAACGGGGACCTTAAAGCGAGAGACCCAGTACTTC.